This is a list of T cell receptor beta chains from one sample in a study of cytomegalovirus exposure and HLA in healthy donors. Data came from immunoSEQ multiplex PCR; TCRdb stores just in-frame clones and leaves some out. Altogether around 130,000 clones are present, around three fifths being singletons, with the ten largest covering approximately 1.8%. What was sequenced was PBMCs. These receptors originate from a male donor in good health and CMV-seronegative. The CDR3 runs from the conserved cysteine through the conserved F or W. A D gene is named only where the DNA matches it firmly. A row's size may be missing; if present it is once, few, many or a size class.

D gene: TRBD2
V gene: TRBV9
J gene: TRBJ2-1
clone size: few
CDR3 DNA: TGTGCCAGCAGCCCTAGGGGGACTAGCGCCTACAATGAGCAGTTCTTC
CDR3 protein: CASSPRGTSAYNEQFF

D gene: TRBD1
V gene: TRBV5-4
J gene: TRBJ2-7
clone size: .
CDR3 DNA: TGTGCCAGCAGCGCCGGGACAGGGACCCCCTACGAGCAGTACTTC
CDR3 protein: CASSAGTGTPYEQYF

D gene: TRBD2
V gene: TRBV13
J gene: TRBJ2-1
clone size: .
CDR3 DNA: TGTGCCAGCAGCTTAGAGGGTAGCGGGGGTGAGCAGTTCTTC
CDR3 protein: CASSLEGSGGEQFF

D gene: TRBD2
V gene: TRBV6-5
J gene: TRBJ2-1
clone size: few
CDR3 DNA: TGTGCCAGCAGTTGGTCGGCGGGGGGACCCGGGAATGAGCAGTTCTTC
CDR3 protein: CASSWSAGGPGNEQFF

D gene: .
V gene: TRBV28
J gene: TRBJ1-6
clone size: .
CDR3 DNA: TGTGCCAGTAGAGGGGGGGTAGCGTATTCACCCCTCCACTTT
CDR3 protein: CASRGGVAYSPLHF

D gene: .
V gene: TRBV7-9
J gene: TRBJ1-6
clone size: .
CDR3 DNA: TGTGCCAGCAGCGTTTCCAGGAGGAGTTCACCCCTCCACTTT
CDR3 protein: CASSVSRRSSPLHF

D gene: .
V gene: TRBV19
J gene: TRBJ1-5
clone size: .
CDR3 DNA: TGTGCCAGTAGTCCCCCCGGCCGGGGTCATTATCAGCCCCAGCATTTT
CDR3 protein: CASSPPGRGHYQPQHF

D gene: .
V gene: TRBV7-2
J gene: TRBJ1-6
clone size: few
CDR3 DNA: TGTGCCAGCACCCTTCAAGGGGCCTTTAACTCCTATAATTCACCCCTCCACTTT
CDR3 protein: CASTLQGAFNSYNSPLHF

D gene: .
V gene: TRBV12-5
J gene: TRBJ2-5
clone size: few
CDR3 DNA: TGTGCTAGTGGTTGGCGGGGCCAAGAGACCCAGTACTTC
CDR3 protein: CASGWRGQETQYF

D gene: .
V gene: TRBV11-1
J gene: TRBJ2-5
clone size: .
CDR3 DNA: TGTGCCAGCAGCCTTAATGCAGGCCAAGAGACCCAGTACTTC
CDR3 protein: CASSLNAGQETQYF

D gene: .
V gene: TRBV7-2
J gene: TRBJ2-7
clone size: .
CDR3 DNA: TGTGCCAGCAGCTTAGAGTCAGGTCTGGACGAGCAGTACTTC
CDR3 protein: CASSLESGLDEQYF

D gene: .
V gene: TRBV6-1
J gene: TRBJ2-3
clone size: once
CDR3 DNA: TGTGCCAGCGGGGGGGGGCAGTGGGATACGCAGTATTTT
CDR3 protein: CASGGGQWDTQYF

D gene: .
V gene: TRBV18
J gene: TRBJ1-1
clone size: .
CDR3 DNA: TGTGCCAGCTCACCACTCGTACAGGGCGGCACTGAAGCTTTCTTT
CDR3 protein: CASSPLVQGGTEAFF

D gene: .
V gene: TRBV2
J gene: TRBJ1-2
clone size: .
CDR3 DNA: TGTGCCAGTCAGCTTCTTGGTACAGGGATCTATGGCTACACCTTC
CDR3 protein: CASQLLGTGIYGYTF

D gene: .
V gene: TRBV18
J gene: TRBJ2-5
clone size: .
CDR3 DNA: TGTGCCAGCTCACCACAGGGGAAAGAGACCCAGTACTTC
CDR3 protein: CASSPQGKETQYF

D gene: TRBD2
V gene: TRBV7-2
J gene: TRBJ2-1
clone size: .
CDR3 DNA: TGTGCCAGCAGCTTAGAACTAGCGGACAATGAGCAGTTCTTC
CDR3 protein: CASSLELADNEQFF

D gene: .
V gene: TRBV18
J gene: TRBJ1-1
clone size: .
CDR3 DNA: TGTGCCAGCTCACCACCGAGTAGATCGAACACTGAAGCTTTCTTT
CDR3 protein: CASSPPSRSNTEAFF

D gene: .
V gene: TRBV11-2
J gene: TRBJ2-5
clone size: .
CDR3 DNA: TGTGCCAGCAGCCCCGCCGTCTCTCAGGAGACCCAGTACTTC
CDR3 protein: CASSPAVSQETQYF

D gene: TRBD1
V gene: TRBV6-6
J gene: TRBJ1-5
clone size: .
CDR3 DNA: TGTGCCAGCAGGGAGGACAGGACCGGGCCCCAGCATTTT
CDR3 protein: CASREDRTGPQHF

D gene: TRBD1
V gene: TRBV2
J gene: TRBJ1-2
clone size: few
CDR3 DNA: TGTGCCAGCAGTGGGGGGGACAGGGGAAGATATGGCTACACCTTC
CDR3 protein: CASSGGDRGRYGYTF

D gene: TRBD1
V gene: TRBV27
J gene: TRBJ2-2
clone size: .
CDR3 DNA: TGTGCCAGACACCGGACAGGTCTAGCCGGGGAGCTGTTTTTT
CDR3 protein: CARHRTGLAGELFF

D gene: .
V gene: TRBV7-9
J gene: TRBJ2-1
clone size: few
CDR3 DNA: TGTTCCAGCAGCTTAGGCTTACGGACTCTCAATTACAATGAGCAGTTCTTC
CDR3 protein: CSSSLGLRTLNYNEQFF

D gene: TRBD1
V gene: TRBV4-3
J gene: TRBJ2-2
clone size: .
CDR3 DNA: TGCGCCAGCAGCCGGGACAGGGGTTTCGGGGAGCTGTTTTTT
CDR3 protein: CASSRDRGFGELFF

D gene: TRBD1
V gene: TRBV7-9
J gene: TRBJ1-6
clone size: .
CDR3 DNA: TGTGCCAGCAGCTTAGTGGCCGGACAGGGGAATTCACCCCTCCACTTT
CDR3 protein: CASSLVAGQGNSPLHF

D gene: .
V gene: TRBV6-5
J gene: TRBJ1-1
clone size: .
CDR3 DNA: TGTGCCAGCAGCGGGGGGCCATTAATGAACACTGAAGCTTTCTTT
CDR3 protein: CASSGGPLMNTEAFF

D gene: TRBD1
V gene: TRBV5-6
J gene: TRBJ2-7
clone size: once
CDR3 DNA: TGTGCCAGCAGCCAGGGAACAGGGGTCCTCTACGAGCAGTACTTC
CDR3 protein: CASSQGTGVLYEQYF

D gene: TRBD1
V gene: TRBV5-1
J gene: TRBJ2-7
clone size: .
CDR3 DNA: TGCGCCAGCAGCTCGCCGGGACAGGGGATGGAAGAGCAGTACTTC
CDR3 protein: CASSSPGQGMEEQYF

D gene: TRBD2
V gene: TRBV7-8
J gene: TRBJ2-1
clone size: .
CDR3 DNA: TGTGCCAGCAGCATCGCCTGGACTAGCGGGAATGAGCAGTTCTTC
CDR3 protein: CASSIAWTSGNEQFF

D gene: .
V gene: TRBV7-9
J gene: TRBJ1-6
clone size: .
CDR3 DNA: TGTGCCAGCAGGCCGGGGGTTAATAATTCACCCCTCCACTTT
CDR3 protein: CASRPGVNNSPLHF

D gene: .
V gene: TRBV7-2
J gene: TRBJ2-3
clone size: .
CDR3 DNA: TGTGCCAGCAGCTTCACAGGAAGCACAGATACGCAGTATTTT
CDR3 protein: CASSFTGSTDTQYF

D gene: .
V gene: TRBV7-2
J gene: TRBJ2-2
clone size: few
CDR3 DNA: TGTGCCAGCAGCTTAGGAGGGCGCTTGACCGGGGAGCTGTTTTTT
CDR3 protein: CASSLGGRLTGELFF

D gene: .
V gene: TRBV5-4
J gene: TRBJ2-7
clone size: .
CDR3 DNA: TGTGCCAGCAGCCGAGACAGTTACGAGCAGTACTTC
CDR3 protein: CASSRDSYEQYF

D gene: TRBD2
V gene: TRBV9
J gene: TRBJ2-2
clone size: .
CDR3 DNA: TGTGCCAGCAGCGTCTCCAGCGGGGGGACTACCGGGGAGCTGTTTTTT
CDR3 protein: CASSVSSGGTTGELFF

D gene: .
V gene: TRBV7-3
J gene: TRBJ2-1
clone size: .
CDR3 DNA: TGTGCCAGCAGCTTAAGGTACGGCTACAATGAGCAGTTCTTC
CDR3 protein: CASSLRYGYNEQFF

D gene: TRBD1
V gene: TRBV27
J gene: TRBJ2-3
clone size: medium-sized
CDR3 DNA: TGTGCCAGCAGTTCAACTAGTCTACAGGGGAGAAGCACAGATACGCAGTATTTT
CDR3 protein: CASSSTSLQGRSTDTQYF

D gene: .
V gene: TRBV9
J gene: TRBJ1-1
clone size: few
CDR3 DNA: TGTGCCAGCAGCCCGAGGACAGTGTTGAACACTGAAGCTTTCTTT
CDR3 protein: CASSPRTVLNTEAFF

D gene: TRBD1
V gene: TRBV4-1
J gene: TRBJ1-5
clone size: .
CDR3 DNA: TGCGCCAGCTGCCAAGATACGACAGGGGTTTTCGTTCAGCCCCAGCATTTT
CDR3 protein: CASCQDTTGVFVQPQHF

D gene: TRBD1
V gene: TRBV5-1
J gene: TRBJ2-3
clone size: .
CDR3 DNA: TGCGCCAGCAGCTTGGAGGGGGCAGGGACAGATACGCAGTATTTT
CDR3 protein: CASSLEGAGTDTQYF

D gene: TRBD1
V gene: TRBV7-9
J gene: TRBJ2-2
clone size: .
CDR3 DNA: TGTGCCAGCTCCAGGGGACAGGTGACCGGGGAGCTGTTTTTT
CDR3 protein: CASSRGQVTGELFF

D gene: .
V gene: TRBV6-5
J gene: TRBJ1-4
clone size: .
CDR3 DNA: TGTGCCAGCAGTTACCAGGCGCCCTTAGTAGAAAAACTGTTTTTT
CDR3 protein: CASSYQAPLVEKLFF

D gene: .
V gene: TRBV30
J gene: TRBJ2-2
clone size: .
CDR3 DNA: TGTGCCTGGAGTGGGACACGGACCTTCCTTCACACCGGGGAGCTGTTTTTT
CDR3 protein: CAWSGTRTFLHTGELFF

D gene: TRBD2
V gene: TRBV6-1
J gene: TRBJ2-5
clone size: .
CDR3 DNA: TGTGCCAGCAAAGTTCAATGGGGGGGGGAGACCCAGTACTTC
CDR3 protein: CASKVQWGGETQYF

D gene: TRBD1
V gene: TRBV5-1
J gene: TRBJ2-7
clone size: few
CDR3 DNA: TGCGCCAGCAGCTTGGGTGGGACAGGGCCTAACGAGCAGTACTTC
CDR3 protein: CASSLGGTGPNEQYF

D gene: TRBD1
V gene: TRBV6-5
J gene: TRBJ1-4
clone size: .
CDR3 DNA: TGTGCCAGCAGTTTCGACAGGGGAGGTGAAAAACTGTTTTTT
CDR3 protein: CASSFDRGGEKLFF

D gene: TRBD2
V gene: TRBV11-2
J gene: TRBJ2-5
clone size: .
CDR3 DNA: TGTGCCAGCAGCTTAGTTCGGGAGGCGTTAGCGGGGGGGCTTGAGACCCAGTACTTC
CDR3 protein: CASSLVREALAGGLETQYF

D gene: .
V gene: TRBV27
J gene: TRBJ1-2
clone size: .
CDR3 DNA: TGTGCCAGCAGTCCCCTCGTCGAGCTCCACTATGGCTACACCTTC
CDR3 protein: CASSPLVELHYGYTF

D gene: .
V gene: TRBV9
J gene: TRBJ1-2
clone size: .
CDR3 DNA: TGTGCCAGCAGCGTAGGTCCCAGGGACTATGGCTACACCTTC
CDR3 protein: CASSVGPRDYGYTF

D gene: .
V gene: TRBV5-1
J gene: TRBJ1-1
clone size: few
CDR3 DNA: TGCGCCAGCAGCTTGTCGGGGTCGAATGAAGCTTTCTTT
CDR3 protein: CASSLSGSNEAFF

D gene: TRBD2
V gene: TRBV4-2
J gene: TRBJ2-4
clone size: .
CDR3 DNA: TGTGCCAGCAGCCAAGACATTAGCGGGGGGGCCAAAAACATTCAGTACTTC
CDR3 protein: CASSQDISGGAKNIQYF

D gene: .
V gene: TRBV27
J gene: TRBJ2-7
clone size: .
CDR3 DNA: TGTGCCAGCAGTTCGGCGGGGTTGCACGAGCAGTACTTC
CDR3 protein: CASSSAGLHEQYF

D gene: TRBD1
V gene: TRBV18
J gene: TRBJ1-3
clone size: .
CDR3 DNA: TGTGCCAGCTCACCAACAGGGGTTGGAAACACCATATATTTT
CDR3 protein: CASSPTGVGNTIYF

D gene: TRBD2
V gene: TRBV9
J gene: TRBJ2-3
clone size: few
CDR3 DNA: TGTGCCAGCAGCGTAACTATACTAGCGGACACAGATACGCAGTATTTT
CDR3 protein: CASSVTILADTDTQYF